This TCR beta chain was retrieved from a study of identical twins. After removal of 0 bases from V and 6 bases from J, the junction contained 3 bases not matched to a gene. CDR1 SGHAT and CDR2 FQNNGV come from the germline V gene. The CDR3 is 17 residues long. TCRdb reprocessed the 5' RACE reads via MiXCR and lists one record per CDR3 protein. The data contain 650,000 to 750,000 distinct CDR3 sequences, 20% to 25% of them singletons. The same sample was also studied in work on T cells expressing NK-cell markers.

The V and J genes are TRBV11-2 and TRBJ2-3, with TRBD2 matching over 16 bases. The sequencing sample was made of PBMCs. The clonotype comes from a young woman in good health. The CDR3 loop is CASSLDPGLAGGDTQYF. The CDR3 DNA reads as TGTGCCAGCAGCTTAGATCCGGGACTAGCGGGGGGGGATACGCAGTATTTT.